This section outlines one TCR beta chain sequence together with its context. Its antigen is not identified. The CDR3 runs to 14 residues. Per germline, CDR1 MNHEY and CDR2 SMNVEV (reference sequence). V was pared by 0 bases and J by 7 bases, with 12 bases between. Using a J-beta primer mix together with a sample-barcoded 5' primer, a second PCR was run for roughly 6 to 12 cycles. TCRdb reprocessed the 5' RACE reads via MiXCR and lists one record per CDR3 protein. In the table there are 780,000 or so distinct CDR3 sequences, about 56% of which are singletons. The record originates from a study of blood T cells in healthy people across ages. Findings and limits, study-wide: Aged donors had fewer naive CD4+ cells and lower diversity than long-lived donors.

Sequencing was done on a sample of blood. This receptor was identified in a man between 40 and 49 years old in good health. The chain joins TRBV27 to TRBJ2-5; a possible D gene is TRBD2 (6 bases). CDR3 residues: CASSLSAGLRTQYF. CDR3 DNA: TGTGCCAGCAGTTTATCCGCGGGATTAAGGACCCAGTACTTC.